This entry describes one T cell receptor beta chain. Its antigen remains undetermined. The sample holds no much larger clone one base away, and base qualities are not on file. The germline V gene (reference sequence) supplies CDR1 GTSNPN and CDR2 SVGIG. From V the trimming removes 3 bases and from J it removes 7 bases, while the gene matches leave 4 bases of the junction unaccounted for. The CDR3 numbers 14 residues from cysteine through phenylalanine. The retained sequence is limited to the CDR3, 42 bases, with the frame set at the first base. These data come from a study of shared clonotypes between healthy human individuals (dated by TCRdb to the early 2020s). At the level of the whole study: A couple of women and a few men aged 18 to 49 years were included in the cohort. Per donor, three plates each were used for CD4 naive and CD4 memory, two for CD8 naive, and one for CD8 memory. To estimate repertoire size and how much clonotype sharing occurs between individuals, the study deeply sequenced the blood TCR repertoires of five healthy adults. Different laboratories and diverse techniques were used to prepare libraries and sequence TCR repertoires, to increase sequencing depth and limit assay-specific biases. Leukapheresis yielded between about 0.94 and 8.9 billion PBMCs per donor.

Using the deep immunoSEQ assay, TCR CDR3 regions were amplified from genomic DNA by multiplex PCR. Extracted genomic DNA from each cell subset was distributed evenly across all wells of several immunoSEQ 96-well plates, and each plate was treated as a replicate. For sorted subsets, 200 to 250 ng of genomic DNA, equivalent to tens of thousands of T cell genomes, went into each replicate PCR. Purified libraries were quantified with a Qubit 3.0 fluorometer, sized on a Bioanalyzer 2100, and re-quantified with the KAPA Library Quantification kit. A separate single-read 150-cycle Illumina NextSeq 550 flow cell was used to sequence each immunoSEQ 96-well plate. The authors' analysis ran thus. Because the immunoSEQ output held only junctional sequences and lacked quality scores, the filtering could not match the filtering applied to full-length reads. Sequences were annotated with PyIR, a Python wrapper for IgBLAST v1.9, and V/J genes and CDR3 were assigned using IMGT germline references. Reads were filtered out if the reads had weak V/J assignments (E-value above 1e-6), no CDR3, stop codons, out-of-frame junctions, or ambiguous translated residues. V3J clonotypes were defined as sequences sharing an identical inferred V gene, J gene, and CDR3 amino acid sequence. Percentage overlap between repertoires was calculated by dividing the number of shared unique clonotypes by the size of the smaller repertoire. Richness of each repertoire was evaluated using RTK rarefaction, the Chao1 estimator, and Recon v2.1 estimates of unobserved clonotypes. For all TCRbeta clonotypes obtained by the gDNA method from a handful of donors, generation probabilities were computed with OLGA. The table was pulled from immuneACCESS by TCRdb, which kept in-frame rearrangements only. Such tables lose some clones; where checked, under half of the loss comes from unresolved V genes, and the rest has no known cause. The V and J calls and clone size were taken over from that table, and D and trimming were inferred from the DNA. The sample profile shows 2,100,000 or so clones; almost 96% of them were found once. The ten largest clones add up to around 0.13% of the sample.

Overall study results and their limits: Because the study included only a small number of donors, the genetic and exposure-history diversity represented was limited. Estimated clonotype richness was generally larger for naive than for memory subsets. Incomplete sequencing was indicated by rarefaction of sorted-subset datasets, despite the large sequencing depth. Pairwise subsampling indicated that sequencing depth was expected to affect the degree of clonotype sharing among donors. Approximately 4.8% of naive CD4, 3.5% of naive CD8, around 2.3% of memory CD4, and about 0.4% of memory CD8 clonotypes were shared across a few donors. Sampling was restricted to blood, and TCR repertoires in tissue are likely to differ from TCR repertoires in blood. Clonotypes shared by all four sorted-subset donors showed higher generation probabilities than non-shared clonotypes.

Healthy HIV-negative adults with no recently reported acute infections or vaccinations were included as donors. Every donor was a Caucasian adult living in Nashville, Tennessee, USA. CD4+ T cells were enriched by magnetic negative selection; naive cells were then positively selected on CD45RA, and the negative fraction formed the memory subset. Blood was collected by leukapheresis, and PBMCs were isolated by Ficoll-Histopaque density gradient centrifugation and then cryopreserved in liquid nitrogen vapor phase. Analytical flow cytometry was used to check the purity and quantity of each magnetically sorted T cell population. From each sorted fraction, genomic DNA was isolated and quantified by UV absorbance on a Nanodrop 2000c.

This receptor chain uses TRBV30 and TRBJ2-1, and TRBD2 aligns with 12 junction nucleotides. The receptor's source is a young man in good health. The sample was naive CD4+ T cells sorted from blood. What the cell subset or site label conveys for this sample: CD45RA+ positively selected. The nucleotide sequence reads TGTGCCTGGAGGAAGACTAGCGGGAGTAATGAGCAGTTCTTC. Translated, it gives CAWRKTSGSNEQFF.